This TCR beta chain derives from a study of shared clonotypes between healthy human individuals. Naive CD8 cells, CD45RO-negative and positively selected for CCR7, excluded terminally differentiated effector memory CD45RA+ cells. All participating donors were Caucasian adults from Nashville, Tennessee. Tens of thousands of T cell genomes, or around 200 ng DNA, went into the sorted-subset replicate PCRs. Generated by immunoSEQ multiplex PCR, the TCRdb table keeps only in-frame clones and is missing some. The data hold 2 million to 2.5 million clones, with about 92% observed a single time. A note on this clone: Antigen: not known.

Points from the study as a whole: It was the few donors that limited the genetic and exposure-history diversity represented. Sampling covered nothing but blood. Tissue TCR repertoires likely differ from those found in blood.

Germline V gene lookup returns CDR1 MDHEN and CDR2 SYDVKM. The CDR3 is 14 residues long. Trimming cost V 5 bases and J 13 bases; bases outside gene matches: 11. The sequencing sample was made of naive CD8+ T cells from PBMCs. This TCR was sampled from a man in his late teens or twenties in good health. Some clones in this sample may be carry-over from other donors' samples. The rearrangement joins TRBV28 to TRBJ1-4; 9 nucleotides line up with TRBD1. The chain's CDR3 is CASSNLGTGTVLFF. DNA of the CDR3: TGTGCCAGCAGTAACTTAGGGACAGGGACCGTACTGTTTTTT.